The 9 T cell receptor beta chains below were found in one sample sequenced in a study of blood T cell repertoires in COVID-19. Some clones are missing from TCRdb's copy, which holds only in-frame ones; the method was immunoSEQ multiplex PCR. The sample holds about 260,000 clones, approximately 80% seen once. Sequenced material: peripheral blood. These receptors came from a human donor in a cohort sampled during active COVID-19.

The V gene is TRBV29-1, the J gene TRBJ1-2, with a weak D call TRBD1 (6 bases). The germline gives CDR1 SQVTM, CDR2 ANQGSEA. V lost 2 bases and J 8 bases, leaving 12 bases between the germline ends. This CDR3 has 12 amino acids. The CDR3 sequence: CSVERGASGYTF. The CDR3 nucleotides read TGCAGCGTTGAACGGGGGGCTAGCGGCTACACCTTC.

This chain uses TRBV6-5 with TRBJ1-5; D not resolved. The CDR3 is 15 amino acids. Looked up from germline, CDR1 is MNHEY and CDR2 is SVGAGI. Trimming took 7 bases from V and 1 from J, leaving 14 bases between them. The CDR3 loop is CASTPVGGSNQPQHF. The CDR3 DNA is TGTGCCAGCACCCCCGTGGGAGGGAGCAATCAGCCCCAGCATTTT.

J is TRBJ1-2 and V is TRBV3-1 (or the pseudogene TRBV3-2); possible D gene TRBD1, 5 bases. Trimming shortened V by 1 base and J by 7 bases, and 13 bases separated the two germline ends. The CDR3 has 14 residues. The germline V gene encodes CDR1 LGHDT and CDR2 YNNKEL (reference sequence). The CDR3 nucleotides read TGTGCCAGCAGCCAAGTTCGCAGGGTAGGTGGCTACACCTTC. Amino acids: CASSQVRRVGGYTF.

This clone was counted a single time. The CDR3 region is CASSGSRDAGQRNSPLHF. The DNA of the CDR3 is TGTGCCAGCAGTGGAAGCCGGGACGCGGGACAGAGGAATTCACCCCTCCACTTT. This rearrangement joins TRBV2 to TRBJ1-6, with TRBD1 matching over 7 bases. V gave up 4 bases and J gave up 7 bases; unmatched junction bases: 16. In germline, CDR1 is SNHLY, CDR2 FYNNEI. This CDR3 is built from 18 residues.

This chain joins TRBV6-1 and TRBJ2-7; TRBD2 agrees at 8 bases. CDR1 is MNHNS, CDR2 SASEGT, per germline. The junction had 8 bases not matched to a gene; V was cut back by 4 bases and J by 0 bases. There are 16 residues in the CDR3. CDR3 DNA: TGTGCCAGCAGTGGGTTAGCGGGAACTAGCTCCTACGAGCAGTACTTC. Translating it yields CASSGLAGTSSYEQYF.

This clone came up a few times. The rearrangement uses TRBV6-5 and TRBJ2-7; D is perhaps TRBD1 (5 bases). The V end was cut by 8 bases, the J end by 2 bases, with 10 bases between. The CDR3 length is 12 residues. CDR1 and CDR2 (germline): MNHEY, SVGAGI. CDR3 amino acids: CASGTGAYEQYF. CDR3 sequence (DNA): TGTGCCAGCGGCACAGGCGCCTACGAGCAGTACTTC.

This clone has only a few counts. The chain combines TRBV5-1 with TRBJ1-3; D is uncertain. Trimming took off 0 bases at V and 0 bases at J, with 13 bases between the two ends. The germline V gene has CDR1 SGHRS and CDR2 YFSETQ. There are 17 residues in the CDR3. The DNA for the CDR3 is TGCGCCAGCAGCTTGGAACCGGCAGGACTCTCTGGAAACACCATATATTTT. Its protein product is CASSLEPAGLSGNTIYF.

The chain links TRBV20-1 to TRBJ1-2; 7 bases are shared with TRBD1. Trimming took 3 bases from V and 4 from J; bases not matched to a gene: 2. CDR3 length equals 12 residues. Germline V CDR1 and CDR2: DFQATT, SNEGSKA (reference sequence). The CDR3 protein is CSASGTVYGYTF. For the CDR3, the DNA is TGCAGTGCTAGTGGGACAGTCTATGGCTACACCTTC.

The chain is built from TRBV6-5 and TRBJ2-5, with TRBD1 identical over 12 bases. CDR1 and CDR2 from the germline V gene are MNHEY and SVGAGI. The CDR3 extends over 13 amino acids. The V gene end was trimmed by 6 bases and the J gene end by 9 bases; junction bases not matched to a gene: 5. The DNA of the CDR3 is TGTGCCAGCAGACAGCGGGACAGGGGGCCCCAGTACTTC. It translates to CASRQRDRGPQYF.